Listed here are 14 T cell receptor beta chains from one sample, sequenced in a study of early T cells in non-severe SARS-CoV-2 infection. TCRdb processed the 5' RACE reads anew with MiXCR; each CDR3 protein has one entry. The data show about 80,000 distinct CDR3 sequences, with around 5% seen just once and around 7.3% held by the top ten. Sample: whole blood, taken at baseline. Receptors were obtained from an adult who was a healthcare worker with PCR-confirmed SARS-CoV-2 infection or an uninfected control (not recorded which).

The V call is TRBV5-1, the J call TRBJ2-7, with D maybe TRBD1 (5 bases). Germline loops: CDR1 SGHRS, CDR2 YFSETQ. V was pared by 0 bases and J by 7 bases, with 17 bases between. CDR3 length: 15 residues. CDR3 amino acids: CASSLGDSSPLEQYF. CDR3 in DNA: TGCGCCAGCAGCTTGGGAGACAGCTCTCCGTTGGAGCAGTACTTC.

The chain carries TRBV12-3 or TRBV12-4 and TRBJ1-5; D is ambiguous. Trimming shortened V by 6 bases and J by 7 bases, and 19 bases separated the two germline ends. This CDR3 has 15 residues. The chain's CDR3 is CASSPSGAKAQPQHF. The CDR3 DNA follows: TGTGCCAGCAGCCCCTCGGGCGCCAAAGCCCAGCCCCAGCATTTT.

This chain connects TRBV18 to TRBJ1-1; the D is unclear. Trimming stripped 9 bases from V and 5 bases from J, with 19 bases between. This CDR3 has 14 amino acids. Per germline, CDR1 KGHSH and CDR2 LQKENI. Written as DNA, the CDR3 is TGTGCCAGTTATCCGTCTTCTTCGGGGACTGAAGCTTTCTTT. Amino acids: CASYPSSSGTEAFF.

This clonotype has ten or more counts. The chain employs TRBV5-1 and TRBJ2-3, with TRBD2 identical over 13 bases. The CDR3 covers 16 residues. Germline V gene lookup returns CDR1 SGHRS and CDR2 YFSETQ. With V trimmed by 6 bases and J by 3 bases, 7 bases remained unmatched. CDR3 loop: CASTLPLAGGTDTQYF. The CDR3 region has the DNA TGCGCCAGCACCCTTCCACTAGCGGGAGGGACAGATACGCAGTATTTT.

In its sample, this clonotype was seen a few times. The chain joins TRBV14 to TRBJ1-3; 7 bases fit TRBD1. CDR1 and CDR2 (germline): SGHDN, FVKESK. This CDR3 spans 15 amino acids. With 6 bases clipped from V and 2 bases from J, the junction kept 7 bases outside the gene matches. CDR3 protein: CASRTNRGPGNTIYF. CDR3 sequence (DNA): TGTGCCAGCAGAACCAACAGGGGACCTGGAAACACCATATATTTT.

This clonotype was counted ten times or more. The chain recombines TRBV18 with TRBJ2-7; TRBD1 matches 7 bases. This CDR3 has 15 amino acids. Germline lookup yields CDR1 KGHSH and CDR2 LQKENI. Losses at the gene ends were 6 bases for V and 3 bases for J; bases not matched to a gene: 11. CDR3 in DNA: TGTGCCAGCTCCCTAAGACAGGGCGATCTCTACGAGCAGTACTTC. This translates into CASSLRQGDLYEQYF. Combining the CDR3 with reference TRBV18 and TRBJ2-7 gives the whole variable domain NAGVMQNPRHLVRRRGQEARLRCSPMKGHSHVYWYRQLPEEGLKFMVYLQKENIIDESGMPKERFSAEFPKEGPSILRIQQVVRGDSAAYFCASSLRQGDLYEQYFGPGTRLTVT.

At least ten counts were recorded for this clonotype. The CDR3 sequence: CASMAGLGTEAFF. The CDR3 DNA is TGTGCCAGCATGGCAGGACTTGGGACTGAAGCTTTCTTT. The chain has TRBV28 and TRBJ1-1; D ambiguous. V was shortened by 7 bases and J by 5 bases, with 14 bases between the two germline ends. The CDR3 runs to 13 residues. Per germline, CDR1 MDHEN and CDR2 SYDVKM.

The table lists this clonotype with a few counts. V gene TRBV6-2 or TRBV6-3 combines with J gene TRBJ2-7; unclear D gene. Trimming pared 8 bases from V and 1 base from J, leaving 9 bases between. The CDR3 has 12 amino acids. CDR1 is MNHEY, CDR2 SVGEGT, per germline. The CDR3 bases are TGTGCCAGCGGGGATGTTTCCTACGAGCAGTACTTC. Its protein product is CASGDVSYEQYF.

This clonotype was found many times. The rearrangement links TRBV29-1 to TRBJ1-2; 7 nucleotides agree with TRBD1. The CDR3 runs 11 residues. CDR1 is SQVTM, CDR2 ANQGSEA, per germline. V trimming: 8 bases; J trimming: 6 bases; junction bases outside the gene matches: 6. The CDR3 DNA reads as TGCAGCCCGACAGGGCTGGATGGCTACACCTTC. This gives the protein CSPTGLDGYTF. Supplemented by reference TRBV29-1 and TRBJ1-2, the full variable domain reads SAVISQKPSRDICQRGTSLTIQCQVDSQVTMMFWYRQQPGQSLTLIATANQGSEATYESGFVIDKFPISRPNLTFSTLTVSNMSPEDSSIYLCSPTGLDGYTFGSGTRLTVV.

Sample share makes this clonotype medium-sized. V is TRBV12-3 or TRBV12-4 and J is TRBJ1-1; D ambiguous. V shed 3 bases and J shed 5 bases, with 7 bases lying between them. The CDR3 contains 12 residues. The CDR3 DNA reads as TGTGCCAGCAGTTTCGGGCTGACTGAAGCTTTCTTT. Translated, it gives CASSFGLTEAFF.

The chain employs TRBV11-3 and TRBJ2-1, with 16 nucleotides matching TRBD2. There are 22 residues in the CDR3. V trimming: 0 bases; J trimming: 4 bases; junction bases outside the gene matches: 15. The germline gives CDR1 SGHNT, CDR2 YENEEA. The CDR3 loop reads CASSLEPKPGLAGGPGYNEQFF. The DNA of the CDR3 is TGTGCCAGCAGCTTAGAGCCAAAACCGGGACTAGCGGGAGGGCCGGGGTACAATGAGCAGTTCTTC. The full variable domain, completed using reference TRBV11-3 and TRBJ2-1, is EAGVVQSPRYKIIEKKQPVAFWCNPISGHNTLYWYLQNLGQGPELLIRYENEEAVDDSQLPKDRFSAERLKGVDSTLKIQPAELGDSAVYLCASSLEPKPGLAGGPGYNEQFFGPGTRLTVL.

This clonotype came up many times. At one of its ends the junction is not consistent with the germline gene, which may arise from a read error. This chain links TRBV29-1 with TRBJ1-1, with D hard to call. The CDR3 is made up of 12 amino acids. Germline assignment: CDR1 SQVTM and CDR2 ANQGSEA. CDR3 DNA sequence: TGCAGCGTTGGCCCCAGGATCACTGAAGCCTTCTTT. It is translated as CSVGPRITEAFF.

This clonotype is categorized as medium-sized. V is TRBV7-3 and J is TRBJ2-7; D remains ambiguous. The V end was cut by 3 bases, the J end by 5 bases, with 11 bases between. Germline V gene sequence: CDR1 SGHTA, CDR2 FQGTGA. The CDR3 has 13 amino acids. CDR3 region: CASSLSLADEQYF. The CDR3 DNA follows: TGTGCCAGCAGCTTGTCCTTAGCTGACGAGCAGTACTTC.

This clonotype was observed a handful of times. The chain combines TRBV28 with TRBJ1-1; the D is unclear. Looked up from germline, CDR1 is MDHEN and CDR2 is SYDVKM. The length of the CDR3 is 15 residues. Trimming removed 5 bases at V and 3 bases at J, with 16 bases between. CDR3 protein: CASSDRPRPDTEAFF. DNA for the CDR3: TGTGCCAGCAGTGACCGACCGCGGCCGGACACTGAAGCTTTCTTT.